Listed below are T cell receptor beta chains from one sample, sequenced in a study of T cell responses to AZD1222 COVID-19 vaccine. TCRdb keeps only in-frame clones here, not all; method: immunoSEQ multiplex PCR. The table shows about 150,000 clones, with 70% to 90% occurring only once. This material consisted of peripheral blood, taken after recovery from COVID-19. These receptors all come from an adult who had recovered from COVID-19. Both conserved end residues are part of each CDR3. The D gene is left open where the match is weak. Rows give clone size only sometimes, using once, few, many, or a class for an expanded clone.

v_call	clone_size	d_call	j_call	cdr3_aa	cdr3_nt
TRBV7-8	NA	TRBD2	TRBJ2-7	CASSRARGSYEQYF	TGTGCCAGCAGCCGCGCGCGCGGGAGCTACGAGCAGTACTTC
TRBV5-4	NA	NA	TRBJ2-3	CASSPRGGNTDTQYF	TGTGCCAGCAGTCCGAGAGGGGGAAACACAGATACGCAGTATTTT
TRBV27	NA	NA	TRBJ2-7	CASSPGAGGYEQYF	TGTGCCAGCAGCCCGGGGGCAGGGGGCTACGAGCAGTACTTC
TRBV4-1	NA	NA	TRBJ1-2	CASSQSSTEHYGYTF	TGCGCCAGCAGCCAATCCTCGACAGAGCACTATGGCTACACCTTC
TRBV15	NA	TRBD2	TRBJ2-1	CATSRDGGSSYNEQFF	TGTGCCACCAGCAGAGATGGCGGGAGCTCCTACAATGAGCAGTTCTTC
TRBV7-3	NA	NA	TRBJ1-1	CASSLWEWGSNLNTEAFF	TGTGCCAGCAGCTTATGGGAGTGGGGCTCCAACTTGAACACTGAAGCTTTCTTT
TRBV7-9	NA	TRBD1	TRBJ2-7	CASSPWDRAYEQYF	TGTGCCAGCAGCCCCTGGGACAGGGCGTACGAGCAGTACTTC
TRBV5-1	NA	NA	TRBJ2-3	CASSPMPATDTQYF	TGCGCCAGCAGCCCTATGCCGGCCACAGATACGCAGTATTTT
TRBV5-4	NA	NA	TRBJ1-1	CASSWEREAGTEAFF	TGTGCCAGCAGCTGGGAGAGGGAGGCGGGCACTGAAGCTTTCTTT
TRBV7-6	NA	NA	TRBJ1-4	CASSLSPIPAATNEKLFF	TGTGCCAGCAGCTTATCCCCGATCCCCGCTGCAACTAATGAAAAACTGTTTTTT
TRBV24-1	NA	NA	TRBJ1-2	CATSDSRGSNYGYTF	TGTGCCACCAGTGACTCCAGGGGAAGTAACTATGGCTACACCTTC
TRBV11-3	NA	NA	TRBJ2-1	CASSLAAAYNEQFF	TGTGCCAGCAGCTTAGCCGCAGCTTACAATGAGCAGTTCTTC
TRBV18	NA	NA	TRBJ2-1	CASSPTTDVHEQFF	TGTGCCAGCTCACCGACGACGGACGTGCATGAGCAGTTCTTC
TRBV5-1	NA	NA	TRBJ2-7	CASSGGLLATPASYEQYF	TGCGCCAGCAGCGGGGGACTCCTAGCGACACCTGCTTCCTACGAGCAGTACTTC
TRBV19	few	NA	TRBJ1-5	CASSIVGNQPQHF	TGTGCCAGTAGTATAGTGGGGAATCAGCCCCAGCATTTT
TRBV13	NA	NA	TRBJ1-2	CATREGGTPYGYTF	TGTGCCACCCGGGAAGGAGGGACTCCCTATGGCTACACCTTC
TRBV6-5	NA	NA	TRBJ1-6	CASSRDNSPLHF	TGTGCCAGCAGCCGGGATAATTCACCCCTCCACTTT
TRBV7-9	NA	TRBD2	TRBJ2-1	CASSLSLAGAYNEQFF	TGTGCCAGCAGCTTATCCCTAGCGGGGGCCTACAATGAGCAGTTCTTC
TRBV9	NA	NA	TRBJ2-1	CASSVTSSYNEQFF	TGTGCCAGCAGCGTAACTAGCTCCTACAATGAGCAGTTCTTC
TRBV11-3	NA	NA	TRBJ2-5	CASSFTKGETQYF	TGTGCCAGCAGCTTCACGAAGGGGGAGACCCAGTACTTC
TRBV2	NA	NA	TRBJ1-1	CASSSVSNTEAFF	TGTGCCAGCAGCTCCGTTTCGAACACTGAAGCTTTCTTT
TRBV11-1	NA	NA	TRBJ2-1	CASTLTGSSYNEQFF	TGTGCCAGCACTCTTACAGGGAGCTCCTACAATGAGCAGTTCTTC
TRBV5-1	NA	NA	TRBJ1-1	CASSLGGASRGNTEAFF	TGCGCCAGCAGCTTGGGAGGGGCTTCCAGGGGGAACACTGAAGCTTTCTTT
TRBV5-1	NA	TRBD1	TRBJ1-2	CASSLGPGTEYGYTF	TGCGCCAGCAGCTTGGGCCCCGGGACAGAGTATGGCTACACCTTC
TRBV29-1	NA	NA	TRBJ2-7	CSVTPRGDSPSYEQYF	TGCAGCGTAACCCCTAGGGGGGACAGCCCATCCTACGAGCAGTACTTC
TRBV6-5	once	TRBD1	TRBJ2-7	CASRQGQIYEQYF	TGTGCCAGCAGACAGGGACAGATTTACGAGCAGTACTTC
TRBV7-2	NA	NA	TRBJ2-7	CASSDTPGRWQYF	TGTGCCAGCAGCGATACCCCGGGACGATGGCAGTACTTC
TRBV7-8	NA	TRBD1	TRBJ1-1	CASSATGGTEAFF	TGTGCCAGCAGCGCTACAGGGGGCACTGAAGCTTTCTTT
TRBV6-5	NA	TRBD2	TRBJ2-4	CASRAGGSQENIQYF	TGTGCCAGTAGGGCGGGAGGGTCCCAAGAAAACATTCAGTACTTC
TRBV5-4	NA	NA	TRBJ2-3	CASSLALDDTQYF	TGTGCCAGCAGCTTGGCATTAGACGATACGCAGTATTTT
TRBV5-4	NA	TRBD2	TRBJ2-7	CASSWGTSGDYEQYF	TGTGCCAGCAGCTGGGGGACTAGCGGGGACTACGAGCAGTACTTC
TRBV18	NA	NA	TRBJ2-1	CASSPISSEVGNEQFF	TGTGCCAGCTCACCAATTTCGAGTGAGGTGGGTAATGAGCAGTTCTTC
TRBV5-1	NA	NA	TRBJ2-2	CASSWRGAVTNTGELFF	TGCGCCAGCAGCTGGAGAGGTGCGGTAACGAACACCGGGGAGCTGTTTTTT
TRBV28	NA	NA	TRBJ2-2	CASSVGGWTGELFF	TGTGCCAGCAGTGTAGGGGGGTGGACCGGGGAGCTGTTTTTT
TRBV19	NA	NA	TRBJ1-2	CASSPPGRQAYGYTF	TGTGCCAGTAGTCCCCCGGGAAGACAGGCCTATGGCTACACCTTC
TRBV5-4	NA	NA	TRBJ1-1	CASTPVGVNTEAFF	TGTGCCAGCACCCCTGTGGGGGTGAACACTGAAGCTTTCTTT
TRBV19	NA	NA	TRBJ1-5	CASIGLQGVGGNQPQHF	TGTGCCAGTATAGGACTACAAGGCGTGGGGGGAAATCAGCCCCAGCATTTT
TRBV7-9	NA	TRBD2	TRBJ2-1	CASSTYRGSSYNEQFF	TGTGCCAGCAGCACATACCGCGGGAGCTCCTACAATGAGCAGTTCTTC
TRBV7-9	few	NA	TRBJ2-3	CASREGYTDTQYF	TGTGCCAGCAGGGAAGGATACACAGATACGCAGTATTTT
TRBV7-9	NA	NA	TRBJ1-4	CASSPTVSEKLFF	TGTGCCAGCAGCCCGACCGTTAGTGAAAAACTGTTTTTT
TRBV6-5	NA	TRBD1	TRBJ1-3	CASSLQGAGNTIYF	TGTGCCAGCAGTTTACAGGGGGCTGGAAACACCATATATTTT
TRBV2	NA	TRBD2	TRBJ2-3	CASSVLTSGKDTQYF	TGTGCCAGCAGTGTTCTGACTAGCGGAAAAGATACGCAGTATTTT
TRBV9	NA	TRBD1	TRBJ2-2	CASSVGAGTGLLGGELFF	TGTGCCAGCAGCGTAGGGGCCGGGACAGGGCTGCTCGGCGGGGAGCTGTTTTTT
TRBV10-3	NA	NA	TRBJ1-1	CAISESKGTEAFF	TGTGCCATCAGTGAGTCGAAGGGAACTGAAGCTTTCTTT
TRBV2	NA	TRBD1	TRBJ2-1	CASSLLGQAVYNEQFF	TGTGCCAGCAGTCTCCTGGGACAGGCCGTTTACAATGAGCAGTTCTTC
TRBV29-1	NA	NA	TRBJ1-3	CSVEGAGNTIYF	TGCAGCGTTGAGGGGGCTGGAAACACCATATATTTT
TRBV5-1	NA	TRBD2	TRBJ2-7	CASSYSGTSVLDYEQYF	TGCGCCAGCAGTTATTCCGGGACTAGCGTTTTGGATTACGAGCAGTACTTC
TRBV25-1	NA	NA	TRBJ2-7	CASSEYSGSERYEQYF	TGTGCCAGCAGTGAATACTCGGGCAGTGAAAGGTACGAGCAGTACTTC
TRBV7-7	NA	NA	TRBJ1-1	CASSLREDTEAFF	TGTGCCAGCAGCTTAAGAGAGGACACTGAAGCTTTCTTT